These 8 T cell receptor beta chains were sequenced from one sample in a study of tumor-infiltrating lymphocytes in primary liver carcinoma. Each 20-30 mg portion of unsorted bulk tissue served as the source for co-extraction of RNA and DNA. Total RNA (around 500 ng) served as template for TCR beta cDNA synthesis primed by a constant-region primer. Three nested multiplex PCR rounds, a slightly modified ARM-PCR method, built the TCR beta libraries. Each of the first two PCR rounds ran about 9 cycles with TRBV1-TRBV30 forward and C-beta reverse primers. MiXCR was run by TCRdb on the multiplex PCR reads, yielding one entry per CDR3 protein. In the table there are approximately 190,000 distinct CDR3 sequences, over 80% of which are singletons. Sequenced material: tumor tissue from primary liver carcinoma. The receptor source for this set is a man aged 40-55 years with primary liver carcinoma and hepatitis B virus infection.

This clonotype was found a few times. This sequence may be a read error, since a much larger clone differs from it by one base. The chain couples TRBV5-4 to TRBJ2-7; D might be TRBD1 (6 bases). V was clipped by 4 bases and J by 0 bases, with 14 bases between them. The CDR3 runs 15 residues. Germline assignment: CDR1 SGHNT and CDR2 YYREEE (reference sequence). The CDR3 is CASSRLGQCSYEQYF. DNA for the CDR3: TGTGCCAGCAGCCGCCTAGGACAGTGCTCCTACGAGCAGTACTTC.

Of note for this clonotype: A read error may produce the germline difference seen at one junction end. The chain joins TRBV6-6 to TRBJ2-2, with D possibly TRBD2 on 7 matching bases. CDR1 and CDR2 (germline): MNHNY, SVGAGI (reference sequence). This CDR3 region has 15 residues. This CDR3 reads CTSNIGGANTGELFF. CDR3 nucleotides: TGTACCAGCAATATAGGGGGGGCGAACACCGGGGAGCTGTTTTTT.

This clonotype was observed many times. The rearrangement uses TRBV4-3 and TRBJ1-2, with D perhaps TRBD1 (5 bases). The CDR3 sequence is 16 residues long. V dropped 3 bases and J dropped 5 bases, with 19 bases sitting between them. Germline V CDR1 and CDR2: LGHNA, YSLEER. DNA for the CDR3: TGCGCCAGCAGCCAGGAAAGGGACGGAGCTATTTATGGCTACACCTTC. Protein: CASSQERDGAIYGYTF.

On this clonotype: This CDR3 is missing its conserved last phenylalanine or tryptophan, likely due to a read error. This chain uses TRBV6-2 or TRBV6-3 with TRBJ2-7, with D possibly TRBD2 on 6 matching bases. CDR1 is MNHEY and CDR2 is SVGEGT in the germline V gene. V was cut by 6 bases and J by 4 bases, with 16 bases left in between. There are 14 residues in the CDR3. The chain's CDR3 is CASSGDSREYEQYL. CDR3 DNA sequence: TGTGCCAGCAGCGGGGACTCAAGGGAATACGAGCAGTACTTA.

Concerning this clonotype itself: The junction does not match germline at one end; this may be a read error. The rearrangement links TRBV5-4 to TRBJ2-1, with 8 bases that match TRBD2. The CDR3 runs 14 residues. CDR1 is SGHNT and CDR2 is YYREEE in the germline V gene (reference sequence). The CDR3 reads CACSPSGGQDEHFF. The CDR3 DNA reads TGTGCCTGCAGCCCCTCGGGGGGGCAGGATGAGCATTTCTTC. The variable domain in full, with the rest retrieved from reference TRBV5-4 and TRBJ2-1, is ETGVTQSPTHLIKTRGQQVTLRCSSQSGHNTVSWYQQALGQGPQFIFQYYREEENGRGNFPPRFSGLQFPNYSSELNVNALELDDSALYLCACSPSGGQDEHFFGPGTRLTVL.

Worth noting for this clonotype: One end of the junction does not line up with germline, which may come from a read error. V is TRBV6-2 or TRBV6-3 and J is TRBJ2-1, with a possible D match to TRBD1 (6 bases). The germline gives CDR1 MNHEY, CDR2 SVGEGT. This CDR3 is 16 amino acids long. The CDR3 region has the DNA TGTGGCAGCAGCTCCCCGGAACAGGGTACCTACAATGAGCAGTTCTTC. It yields the protein CGSSSPEQGTYNEQFF.

With regard to this clonotype: Its ends do not fully match the called genes, so a read error is possible. V usage is TRBV6-2 or TRBV6-3 and J usage is TRBJ2-5; D gene unclear. The CDR3 runs to 12 residues. Germline V gene sequence: CDR1 MNHEY, CDR2 SVGEGT. The DNA of the CDR3 is TGTGACAGCAGCCCAGAAAAAGAGACCCACTACTTC. Translated: CDSSPEKETHYF.

With regard to this clonotype: A clone one base away is much larger, so this may be a read error. The DNA for the CDR3 is TGCGCCAGCAGCTTGCAGGGGACTAATGAAAAACTGTATTTT. It yields the protein CASSLQGTNEKLYF. The rearrangement joins TRBV5-1 to TRBJ1-4, with D possibly TRBD1 on 6 matching bases. The CDR3 length is 14 residues. The germline V gene encodes CDR1 SGHRS and CDR2 YFSETQ.